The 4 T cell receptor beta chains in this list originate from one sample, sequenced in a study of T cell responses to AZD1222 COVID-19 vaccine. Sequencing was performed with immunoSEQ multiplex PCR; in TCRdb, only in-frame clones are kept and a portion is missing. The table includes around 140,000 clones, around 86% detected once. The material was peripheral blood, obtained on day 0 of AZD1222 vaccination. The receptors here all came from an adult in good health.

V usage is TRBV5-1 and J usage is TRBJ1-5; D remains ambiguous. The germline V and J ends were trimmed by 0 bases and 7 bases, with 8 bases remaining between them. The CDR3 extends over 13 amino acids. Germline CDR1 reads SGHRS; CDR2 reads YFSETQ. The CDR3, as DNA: TGCGCCAGCAGCTTGGAGGAAAGGCAGCCCCAGCATTTT. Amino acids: CASSLEERQPQHF.

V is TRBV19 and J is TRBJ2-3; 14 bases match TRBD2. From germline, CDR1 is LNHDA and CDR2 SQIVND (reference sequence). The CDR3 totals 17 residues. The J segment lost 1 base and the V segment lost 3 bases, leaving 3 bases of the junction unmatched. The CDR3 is CASSIMGLAGGTDTQYF. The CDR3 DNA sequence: TGTGCCAGTAGTATCATGGGACTAGCGGGGGGCACAGATACGCAGTATTTT.

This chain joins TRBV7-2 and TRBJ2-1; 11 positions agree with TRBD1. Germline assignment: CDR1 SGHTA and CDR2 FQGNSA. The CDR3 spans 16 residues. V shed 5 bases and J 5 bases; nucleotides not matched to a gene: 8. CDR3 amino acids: CASSLGQGARNNEQFF. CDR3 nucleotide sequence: TGTGCCAGCAGCCTAGGACAGGGGGCGAGGAACAATGAGCAGTTCTTC. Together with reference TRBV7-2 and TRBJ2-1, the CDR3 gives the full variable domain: GAGVSQSPSNKVTEKGKDVELRCDPISGHTALYWYRQSLGQGLEFLIYFQGNSAPDKSGLPSDRFSAERTGGSVSTLTIQRTQQEDSAVYLCASSLGQGARNNEQFFGPGTRLTVL.

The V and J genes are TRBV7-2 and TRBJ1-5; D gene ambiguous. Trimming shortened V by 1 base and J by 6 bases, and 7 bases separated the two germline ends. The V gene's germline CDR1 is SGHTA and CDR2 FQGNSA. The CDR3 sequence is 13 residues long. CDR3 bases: TGTGCCAGCAGCTTAGGGCCCCTTCAGCCCCAGCATTTT. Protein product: CASSLGPLQPQHF. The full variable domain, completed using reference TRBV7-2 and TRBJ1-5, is GAGVSQSPSNKVTEKGKDVELRCDPISGHTALYWYRQSLGQGLEFLIYFQGNSAPDKSGLPSDRFSAERTGGSVSTLTIQRTQQEDSAVYLCASSLGPLQPQHFGDGTRLSIL.